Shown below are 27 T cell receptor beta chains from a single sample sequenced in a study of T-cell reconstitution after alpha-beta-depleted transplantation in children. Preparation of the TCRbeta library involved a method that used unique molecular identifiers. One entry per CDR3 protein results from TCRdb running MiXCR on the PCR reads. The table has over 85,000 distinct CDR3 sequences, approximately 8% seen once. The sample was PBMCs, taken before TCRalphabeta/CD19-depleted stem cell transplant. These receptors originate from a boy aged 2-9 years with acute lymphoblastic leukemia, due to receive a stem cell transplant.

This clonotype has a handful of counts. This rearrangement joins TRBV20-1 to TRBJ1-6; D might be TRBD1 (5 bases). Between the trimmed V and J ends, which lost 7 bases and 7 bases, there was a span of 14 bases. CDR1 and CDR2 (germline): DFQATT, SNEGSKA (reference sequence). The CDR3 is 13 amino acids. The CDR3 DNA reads TGCAGTGTGAGGCCAGGGATCAATTCACCCCTCCACTTT. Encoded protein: CSVRPGINSPLHF.

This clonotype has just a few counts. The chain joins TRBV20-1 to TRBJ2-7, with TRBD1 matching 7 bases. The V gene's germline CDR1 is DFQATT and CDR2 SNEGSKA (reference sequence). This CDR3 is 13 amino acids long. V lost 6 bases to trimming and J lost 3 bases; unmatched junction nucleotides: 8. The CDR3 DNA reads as TGCAGTGCCTACCCGGACAGGTTCTACGAGCAGTACTTC. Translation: CSAYPDRFYEQYF.

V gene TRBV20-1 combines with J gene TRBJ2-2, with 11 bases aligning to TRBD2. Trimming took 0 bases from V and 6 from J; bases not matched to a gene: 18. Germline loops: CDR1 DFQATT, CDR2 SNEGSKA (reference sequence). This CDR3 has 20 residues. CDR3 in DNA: TGCAGTGCTAGAGATACAACAGGACCCCTAGCGGGGGGAGATTCCGGGGAGCTGTTTTTT. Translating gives CSARDTTGPLAGGDSGELFF.

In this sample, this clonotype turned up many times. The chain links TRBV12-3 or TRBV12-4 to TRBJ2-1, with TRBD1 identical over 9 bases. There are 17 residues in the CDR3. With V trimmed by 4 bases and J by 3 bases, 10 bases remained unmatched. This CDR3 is CASSYQPGQGRYNEQFF. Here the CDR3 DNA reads TGTGCCAGCAGTTATCAACCGGGACAGGGCCGCTACAATGAGCAGTTCTTC.

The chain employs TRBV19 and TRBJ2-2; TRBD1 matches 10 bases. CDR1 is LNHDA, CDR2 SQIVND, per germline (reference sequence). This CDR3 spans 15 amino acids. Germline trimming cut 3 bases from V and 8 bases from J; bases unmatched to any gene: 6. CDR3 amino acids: CASSIRQGAAGELFF. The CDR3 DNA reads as TGTGCCAGTAGTATCCGACAGGGGGCAGCGGGGGAGCTGTTTTTT.

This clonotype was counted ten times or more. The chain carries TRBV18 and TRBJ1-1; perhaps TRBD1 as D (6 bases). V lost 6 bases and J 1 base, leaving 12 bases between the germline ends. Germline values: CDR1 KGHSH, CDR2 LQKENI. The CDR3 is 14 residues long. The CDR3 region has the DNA TGTGCCAGCTCTATCGGACAGAGGAACACTGAAGCTTTCTTT. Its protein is CASSIGQRNTEAFF. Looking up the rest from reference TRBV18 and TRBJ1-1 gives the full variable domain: NAGVMQNPRHLVRRRGQEARLRCSPMKGHSHVYWYRQLPEEGLKFMVYLQKENIIDESGMPKERFSAEFPKEGPSILRIQQVVRGDSAAYFCASSIGQRNTEAFFGQGTRLTVV.

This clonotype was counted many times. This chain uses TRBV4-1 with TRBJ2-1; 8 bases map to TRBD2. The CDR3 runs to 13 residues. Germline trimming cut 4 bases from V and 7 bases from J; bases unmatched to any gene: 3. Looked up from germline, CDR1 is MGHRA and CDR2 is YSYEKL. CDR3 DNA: TGCGCCAGCAGCCGGGCGGGGGGTAATGAGCAGTTCTTC. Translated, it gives CASSRAGGNEQFF.

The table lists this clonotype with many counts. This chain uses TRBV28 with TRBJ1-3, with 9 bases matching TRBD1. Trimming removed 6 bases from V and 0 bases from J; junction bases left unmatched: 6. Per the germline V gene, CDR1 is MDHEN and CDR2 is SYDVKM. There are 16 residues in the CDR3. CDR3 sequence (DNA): TGTGCCAGCAGGTCGGGACAGGGAATCTCTGGAAACACCATATATTTT. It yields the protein CASRSGQGISGNTIYF.

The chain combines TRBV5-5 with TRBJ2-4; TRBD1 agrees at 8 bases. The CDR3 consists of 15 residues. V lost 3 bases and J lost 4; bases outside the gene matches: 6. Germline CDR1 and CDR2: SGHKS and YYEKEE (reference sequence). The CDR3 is CASSSPGQAKNIQYF. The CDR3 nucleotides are TGTGCCAGCAGCTCTCCGGGACAGGCAAAAAACATTCAGTACTTC.

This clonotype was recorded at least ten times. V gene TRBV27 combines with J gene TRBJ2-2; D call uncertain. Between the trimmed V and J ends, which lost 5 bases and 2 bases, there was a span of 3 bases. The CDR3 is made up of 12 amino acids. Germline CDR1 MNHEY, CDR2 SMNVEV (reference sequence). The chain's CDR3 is CASSKNTGELFF. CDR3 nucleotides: TGTGCCAGCAGTAAAAACACCGGGGAGCTGTTTTTT.

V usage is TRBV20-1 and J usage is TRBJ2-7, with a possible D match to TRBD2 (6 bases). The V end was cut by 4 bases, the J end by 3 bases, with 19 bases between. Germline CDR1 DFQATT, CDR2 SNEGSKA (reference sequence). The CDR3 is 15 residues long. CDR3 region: CSAKSLGGGDYEQYF. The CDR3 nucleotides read TGCAGTGCTAAATCCCTTGGCGGCGGGGACTACGAGCAGTACTTC.

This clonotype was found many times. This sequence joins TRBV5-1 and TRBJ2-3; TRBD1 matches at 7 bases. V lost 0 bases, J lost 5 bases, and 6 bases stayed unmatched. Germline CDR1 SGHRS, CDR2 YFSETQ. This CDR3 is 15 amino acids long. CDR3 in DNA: TGCGCCAGCAGCTTGGACCAGGGGGTAATAGATACGCAGTATTTT. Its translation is CASSLDQGVIDTQYF.

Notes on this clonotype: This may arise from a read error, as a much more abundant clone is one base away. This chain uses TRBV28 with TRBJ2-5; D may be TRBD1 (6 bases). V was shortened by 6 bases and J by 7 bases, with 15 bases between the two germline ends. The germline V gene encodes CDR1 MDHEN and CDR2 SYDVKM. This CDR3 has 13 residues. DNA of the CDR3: TGTGCCAGCAGCAAAGTACAGGGCGGGACCCAGTACTTC. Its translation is CASSKVQGGTQYF. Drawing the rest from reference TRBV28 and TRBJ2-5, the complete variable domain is DVKVTQSSRYLVKRTGEKVFLECVQDMDHENMFWYRQDPGLGLRLIYFSYDVKMKEKGDIPEGYSVSREKKERFSLILESASTNQTSMYLCASSKVQGGTQYFGPGTRLLVL.

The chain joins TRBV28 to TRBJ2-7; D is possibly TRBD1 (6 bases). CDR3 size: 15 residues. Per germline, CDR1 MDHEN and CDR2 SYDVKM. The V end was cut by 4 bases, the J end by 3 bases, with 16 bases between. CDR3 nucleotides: TGTGCCAGCAGTTCCCAAAGGGGGACATTCTACGAGCAGTACTTC. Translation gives CASSSQRGTFYEQYF.

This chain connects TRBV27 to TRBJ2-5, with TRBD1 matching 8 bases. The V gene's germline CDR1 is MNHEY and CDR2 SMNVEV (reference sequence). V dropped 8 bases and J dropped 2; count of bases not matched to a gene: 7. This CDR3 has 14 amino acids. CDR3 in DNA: TGTGCCAGCGCTTGGACAGGGCCACAAGAGACCCAGTACTTC. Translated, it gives CASAWTGPQETQYF.

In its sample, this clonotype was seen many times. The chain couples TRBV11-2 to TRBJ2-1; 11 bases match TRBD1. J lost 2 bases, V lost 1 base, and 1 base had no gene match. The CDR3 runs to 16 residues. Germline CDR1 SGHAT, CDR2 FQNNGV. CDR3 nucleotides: TGTGCCAGCAGCTTAGGGACAGGGGGCACCTACAATGAGCAGTTCTTC. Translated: CASSLGTGGTYNEQFF.

The CDR3: CSAMGRLYGTNNQPQHF. CDR3 bases: TGCAGTGCTATGGGACGGCTCTACGGGACAAATAATCAGCCCCAGCATTTT. The rearrangement uses TRBV20-1 and TRBJ1-5, with D perhaps matching TRBD1 (6 bases). Trimming pared 4 bases from V and 4 bases from J, leaving 23 bases between. The CDR3 totals 17 residues. Germline CDR1 DFQATT, CDR2 SNEGSKA (reference sequence).

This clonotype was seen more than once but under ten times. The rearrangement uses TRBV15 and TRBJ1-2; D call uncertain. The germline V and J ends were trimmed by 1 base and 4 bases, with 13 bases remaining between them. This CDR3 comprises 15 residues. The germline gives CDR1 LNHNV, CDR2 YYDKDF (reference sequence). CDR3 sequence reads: CATSRGSSVGYGYTF. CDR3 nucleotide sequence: TGTGCCACCAGCAGAGGGTCTTCGGTGGGCTATGGCTACACCTTC. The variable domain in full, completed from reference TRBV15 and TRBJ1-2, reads DAMVIQNPRYQVTQFGKPVTLSCSQTLNHNVMYWYQQKSSQAPKLLFHYYDKDFNNEADTPDNFQSRRPNTSFCFLDIRSPGLGDTAMYLCATSRGSSVGYGYTFGSGTRLTVV.

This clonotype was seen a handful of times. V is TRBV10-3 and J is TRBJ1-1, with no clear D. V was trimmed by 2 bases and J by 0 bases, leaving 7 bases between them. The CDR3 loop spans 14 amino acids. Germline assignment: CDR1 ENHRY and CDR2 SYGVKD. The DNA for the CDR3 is TGTGCCATCAGTGAGGGACTCCTGAACACTGAAGCTTTCTTT. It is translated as CAISEGLLNTEAFF.

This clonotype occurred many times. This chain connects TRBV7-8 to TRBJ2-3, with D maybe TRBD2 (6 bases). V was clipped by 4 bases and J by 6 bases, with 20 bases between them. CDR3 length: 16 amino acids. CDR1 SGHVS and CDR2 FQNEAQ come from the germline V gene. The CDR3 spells CASSSLGGGARDTQYF. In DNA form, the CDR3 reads TGTGCCAGCAGCTCCCTGGGCGGCGGGGCCAGGGATACGCAGTATTTT.

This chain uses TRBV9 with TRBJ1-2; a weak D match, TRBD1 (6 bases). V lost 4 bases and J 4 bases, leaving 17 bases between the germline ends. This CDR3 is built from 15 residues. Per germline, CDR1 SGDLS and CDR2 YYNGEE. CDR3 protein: CASSPTSGQIYGYTF. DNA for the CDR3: TGTGCCAGCAGCCCTACATCTGGACAGATCTATGGCTACACCTTC.

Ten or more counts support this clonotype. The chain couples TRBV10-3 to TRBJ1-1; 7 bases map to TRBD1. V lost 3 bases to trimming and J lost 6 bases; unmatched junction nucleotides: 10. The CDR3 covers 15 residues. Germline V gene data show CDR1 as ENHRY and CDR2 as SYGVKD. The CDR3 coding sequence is TGTGCCATCAGTGACTCGACAGGGATGAAAGCTGAAGCTTTCTTT. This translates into CAISDSTGMKAEAFF.

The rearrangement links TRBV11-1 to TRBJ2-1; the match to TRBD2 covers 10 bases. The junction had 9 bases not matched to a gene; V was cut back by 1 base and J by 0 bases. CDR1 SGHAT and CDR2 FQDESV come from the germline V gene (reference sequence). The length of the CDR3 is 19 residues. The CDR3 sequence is CASSLGLAGAAVSYNEQFF. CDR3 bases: TGTGCCAGCAGCTTAGGGCTAGCGGGGGCCGCTGTCTCCTACAATGAGCAGTTCTTC. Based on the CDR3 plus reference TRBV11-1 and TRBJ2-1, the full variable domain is EAEVAQSPRYKITEKSQAVAFWCDPISGHATLYWYRQILGQGPELLVQFQDESVVDDSQLPKDRFSAERLKGVDSTLKIQPAELGDSAMYLCASSLGLAGAAVSYNEQFFGPGTRLTVL.

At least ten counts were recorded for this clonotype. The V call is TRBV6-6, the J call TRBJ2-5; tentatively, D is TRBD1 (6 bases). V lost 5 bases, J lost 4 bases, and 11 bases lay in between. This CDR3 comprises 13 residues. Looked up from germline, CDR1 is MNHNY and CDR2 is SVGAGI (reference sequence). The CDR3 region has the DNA TGTGCCAGCAGTGCACAGGGCGGAGAGACCCAGTACTTC. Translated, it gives CASSAQGGETQYF.

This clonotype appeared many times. CDR3 in DNA: TGTGCCAGCAGCTTATCGGGGCCTGAAGCTTTCTTT. This translates into CASSLSGPEAFF. This chain links TRBV7-2 with TRBJ1-1; tentative D call: TRBD1 (5 bases). V was shortened by 2 bases and J by 6 bases, with 7 bases between the two germline ends. The germline V gene has CDR1 SGHTA and CDR2 FQGNSA. CDR3 length: 12 amino acids.

The chain's CDR3 is CASSFGGTHNEQFF. The CDR3 DNA reads TGTGCCAGCAGTTTTGGGGGGACCCACAATGAGCAGTTCTTC. The chain links TRBV2 to TRBJ2-1; D perhaps matches TRBD2 (6 bases). Germline-derived CDR1 and CDR2 are SNHLY and FYNNEI. Trimming took off 5 bases at V and 5 bases at J, with 13 bases between the two ends. The CDR3 is made up of 14 amino acids.

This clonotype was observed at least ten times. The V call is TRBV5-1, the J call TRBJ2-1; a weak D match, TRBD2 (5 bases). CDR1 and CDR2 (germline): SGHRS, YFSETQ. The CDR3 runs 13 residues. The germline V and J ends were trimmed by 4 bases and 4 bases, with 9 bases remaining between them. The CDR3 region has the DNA TGCGCCAGCAGCATGGACTTTTACAATGAGCAGTTCTTC. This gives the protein CASSMDFYNEQFF.